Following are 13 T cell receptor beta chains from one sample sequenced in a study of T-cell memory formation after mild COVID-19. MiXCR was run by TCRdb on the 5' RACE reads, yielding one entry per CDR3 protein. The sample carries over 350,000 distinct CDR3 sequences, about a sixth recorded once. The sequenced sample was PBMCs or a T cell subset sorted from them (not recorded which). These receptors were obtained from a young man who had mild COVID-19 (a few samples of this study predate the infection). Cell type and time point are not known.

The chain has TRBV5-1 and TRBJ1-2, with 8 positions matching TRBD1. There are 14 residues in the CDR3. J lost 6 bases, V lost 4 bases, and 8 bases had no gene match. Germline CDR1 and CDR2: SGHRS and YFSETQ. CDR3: CASSGNRGEDGYTF. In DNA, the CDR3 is TGCGCCAGCAGCGGGAACAGGGGGGAGGATGGCTACACCTTC.

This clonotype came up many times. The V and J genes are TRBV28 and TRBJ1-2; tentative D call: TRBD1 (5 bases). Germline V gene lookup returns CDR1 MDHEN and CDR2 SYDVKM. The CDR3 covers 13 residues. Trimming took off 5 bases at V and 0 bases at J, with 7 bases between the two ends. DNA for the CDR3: TGTGCCAGCAGTCCGGGGGCTAACTATGGCTACACCTTC. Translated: CASSPGANYGYTF.

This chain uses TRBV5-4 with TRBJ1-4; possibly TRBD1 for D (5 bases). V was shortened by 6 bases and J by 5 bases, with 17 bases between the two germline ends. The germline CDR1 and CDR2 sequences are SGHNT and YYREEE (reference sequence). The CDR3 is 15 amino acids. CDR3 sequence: CASTTLGAPNEKLFF. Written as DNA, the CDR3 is TGTGCCAGCACCACACTAGGGGCCCCCAATGAAAAACTGTTTTTT.

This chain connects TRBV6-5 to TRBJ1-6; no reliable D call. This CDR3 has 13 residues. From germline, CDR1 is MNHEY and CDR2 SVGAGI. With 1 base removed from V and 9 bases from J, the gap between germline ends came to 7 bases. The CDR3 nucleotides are TGTGCCAGCAGTTACTTTCTGGGTTCACCCCTCCACTTT. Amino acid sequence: CASSYFLGSPLHF.

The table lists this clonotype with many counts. The CDR3, as DNA: TGCGCCAGCAGCGCGGGACAGGGGGGCGAGCAGTACTTC. It encodes CASSAGQGGEQYF. This chain connects TRBV5-1 to TRBJ2-7, with 11 nucleotides matching TRBD1. The CDR3 covers 13 residues. J lost 6 bases, V lost 4 bases, and 3 bases had no gene match. The V gene's germline CDR1 is SGHRS and CDR2 YFSETQ.

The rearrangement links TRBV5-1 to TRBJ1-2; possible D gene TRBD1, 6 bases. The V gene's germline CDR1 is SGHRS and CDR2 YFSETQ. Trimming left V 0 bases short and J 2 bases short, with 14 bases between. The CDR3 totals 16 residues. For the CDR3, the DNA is TGCGCCAGCAGCTTGGAATCGGGGGCGAGGAACTATGGCTACACCTTC. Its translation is CASSLESGARNYGYTF.

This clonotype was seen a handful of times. In nucleotides, the CDR3 is TGTGCCAGCTCGCCTTACGTTCACGATACGCAGTATTTT. It codes for CASSPYVHDTQYF. V usage is TRBV18 and J usage is TRBJ2-3; no clear D gene. Germline values: CDR1 KGHSH, CDR2 LQKENI. This CDR3 contains 13 residues. V was clipped by 6 bases and J by 6 bases, with 13 bases between them.

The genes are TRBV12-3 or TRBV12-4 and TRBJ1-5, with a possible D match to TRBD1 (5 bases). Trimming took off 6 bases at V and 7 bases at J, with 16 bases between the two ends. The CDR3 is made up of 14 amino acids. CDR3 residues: CASRGDHGGQPQHF. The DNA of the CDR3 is TGTGCCAGCAGGGGGGACCACGGAGGCCAGCCCCAGCATTTT.

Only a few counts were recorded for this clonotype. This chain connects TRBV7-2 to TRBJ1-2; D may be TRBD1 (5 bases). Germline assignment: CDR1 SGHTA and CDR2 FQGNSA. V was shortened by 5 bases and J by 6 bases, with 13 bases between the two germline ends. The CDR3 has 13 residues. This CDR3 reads CASSPGRENGYTF. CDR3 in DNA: TGTGCCAGCAGCCCTGGCAGGGAGAATGGCTACACCTTC.

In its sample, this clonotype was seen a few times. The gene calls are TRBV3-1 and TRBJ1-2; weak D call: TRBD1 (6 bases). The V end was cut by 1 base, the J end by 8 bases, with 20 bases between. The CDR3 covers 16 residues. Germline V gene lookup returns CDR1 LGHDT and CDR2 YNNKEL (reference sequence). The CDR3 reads CASSQGVATGLKGYTF. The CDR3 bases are TGTGCCAGCAGCCAAGGGGTCGCAACAGGGCTAAAGGGCTACACCTTC.

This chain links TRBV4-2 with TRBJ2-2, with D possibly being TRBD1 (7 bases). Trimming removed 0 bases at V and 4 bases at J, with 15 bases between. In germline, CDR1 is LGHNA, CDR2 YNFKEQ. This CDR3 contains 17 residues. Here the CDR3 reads CASSQDRGRSGTGELFF. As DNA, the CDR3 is TGTGCCAGCAGCCAAGACAGGGGGAGGTCGGGCACCGGGGAGCTGTTTTTT.

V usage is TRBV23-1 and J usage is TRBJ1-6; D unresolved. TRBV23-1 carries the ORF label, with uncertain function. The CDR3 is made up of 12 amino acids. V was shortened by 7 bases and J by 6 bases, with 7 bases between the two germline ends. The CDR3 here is CASKNCNSPLHF. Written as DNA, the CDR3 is TGCGCCAGCAAGAACTGTAATTCACCCCTCCACTTT.

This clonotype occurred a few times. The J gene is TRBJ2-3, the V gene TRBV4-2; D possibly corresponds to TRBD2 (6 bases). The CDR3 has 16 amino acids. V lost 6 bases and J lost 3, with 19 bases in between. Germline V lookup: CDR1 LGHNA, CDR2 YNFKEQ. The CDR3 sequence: CASRGTEGSATDTQYF. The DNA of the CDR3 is TGTGCCAGCAGGGGGACGGAGGGATCCGCGACAGATACGCAGTATTTT.